The clone carrying this T cell receptor (beta chain) was observed many times. The antigen is undetermined. Genomic DNA served as template for TCR beta VDJ and CDR3 profiling. TCRdb redid the calling of the reads with MiXCR, one entry per CDR3 protein. The data hold 150,000 to 200,000 distinct CDR3 sequences, with around 45% observed a single time. This entry belongs to a study of CD8+CD57+ T cells in acquired aplastic anemia. Study details: Sorted CD4+ and CD8+ cells yielded around 3.2 ug of DNA on average. Roughly 10.8 million reads were obtained on average for healthy donor CD4+ cells. Findings of the study overall: Controls and patients did not differ significantly in CD8+ Simpson's diversity. Common to patients and controls were roughly 30 CD8+ CDR3 sequences.

The germline CDR1 and CDR2 sequences are WSHSY and SAAADI. V lost 8 bases and J lost 3; bases outside the gene matches: 6. This CDR3 contains 14 residues. The sequence was collected from a human donor in good health. The specimen sequenced was sorted CD4+, CD8+, or CD8+CD57+ T cells (not recorded which) from PBMCs. J is TRBJ2-7 and V is TRBV10-2; TRBD2 matches at 11 bases. The CDR3 loop is CASSLGLADYEQYF. The DNA of the CDR3 is TGCGCCAGCTCTTTGGGACTAGCGGACTACGAGCAGTACTTC.